The text below deals with one T cell receptor (beta chain). Only in-frame clones appear in the TCRdb table, and some are missing; sequencing was by immunoSEQ multiplex PCR. The table shows under 150,000 clones, with 75% to 90% occurring only once. This sample was taken from a study of Ad26.COV2.S vaccination and SARS-CoV-2 variants. Trimming stripped 7 bases from V and 12 bases from J, with 13 bases between. Germline V gene sequence: CDR1 SNHLY, CDR2 FYNNEI. The CDR3 sequence is 11 residues long. The material sequenced was peripheral blood, taken after recovery from COVID-19. The sequence derives from a human donor who had recovered from COVID-19. This rearrangement joins TRBV2 to TRBJ1-5, with a possible D match to TRBD1 (6 bases). The CDR3 DNA sequence: TGTGCCAGCACTGAGGGACATAACCAGCATTTT. Amino acid sequence: CASTEGHNQHF.